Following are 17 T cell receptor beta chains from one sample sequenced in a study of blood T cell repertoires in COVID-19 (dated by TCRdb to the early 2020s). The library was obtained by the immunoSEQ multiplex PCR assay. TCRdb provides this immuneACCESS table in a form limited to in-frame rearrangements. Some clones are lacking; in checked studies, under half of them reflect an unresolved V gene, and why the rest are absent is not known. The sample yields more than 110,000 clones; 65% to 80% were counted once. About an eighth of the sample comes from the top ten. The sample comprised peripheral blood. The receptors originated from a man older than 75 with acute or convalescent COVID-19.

CDR3 nucleotide sequence: TGTGCCATCAGTGAGCCGTCGAAGAACTCCTTCTACGAGCAGTACTTC. Residues: CAISEPSKNSFYEQYF. The chain links TRBV10-3 to TRBJ2-7; D not certain. CDR3 size: 16 residues. CDR1 is ENHRY, CDR2 SYGVKD, per germline. Trimming took 2 bases from V and 3 from J, leaving 17 bases between them.

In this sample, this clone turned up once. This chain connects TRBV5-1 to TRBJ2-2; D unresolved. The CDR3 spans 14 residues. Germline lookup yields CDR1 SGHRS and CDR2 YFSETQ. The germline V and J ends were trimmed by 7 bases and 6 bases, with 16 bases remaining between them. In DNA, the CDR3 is TGCGCCAGCTGTGACAATCCTGGGTCCGGGGAGCTGTTTTTT. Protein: CASCDNPGSGELFF.

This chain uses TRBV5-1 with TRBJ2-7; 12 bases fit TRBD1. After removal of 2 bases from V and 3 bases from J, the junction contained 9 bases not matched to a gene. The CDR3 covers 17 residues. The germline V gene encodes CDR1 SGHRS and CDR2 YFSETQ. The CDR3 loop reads CASSFGDRGPRGYEQYF. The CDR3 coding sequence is TGCGCCAGCAGCTTCGGGGACAGGGGGCCTCGAGGCTACGAGCAGTACTTC.

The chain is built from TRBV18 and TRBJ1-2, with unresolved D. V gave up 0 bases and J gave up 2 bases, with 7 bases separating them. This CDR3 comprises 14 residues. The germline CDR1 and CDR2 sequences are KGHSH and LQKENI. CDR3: CASSPPNSNYGYTF. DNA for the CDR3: TGTGCCAGCTCACCACCGAACAGCAACTATGGCTACACCTTC.

For the CDR3, the DNA is TGTGCCAGCAGTTTAACGGGGTTGTCGAGGGATACGCAGTATTTT. It codes for CASSLTGLSRDTQYF. This rearrangement joins TRBV28 to TRBJ2-3; a possible D gene is TRBD2 (5 bases). This CDR3 region has 15 residues. Per germline, CDR1 MDHEN and CDR2 SYDVKM. Trimming removed 2 bases from V and 6 bases from J, with 15 bases in between.

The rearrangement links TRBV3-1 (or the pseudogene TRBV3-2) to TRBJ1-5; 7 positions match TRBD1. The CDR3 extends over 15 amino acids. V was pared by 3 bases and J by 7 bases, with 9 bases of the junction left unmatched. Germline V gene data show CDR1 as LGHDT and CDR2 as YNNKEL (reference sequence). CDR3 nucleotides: TGTGCCAGCAGCCACACCAAGGGGGCAGGGCAGCCCCAGCATTTT. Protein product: CASSHTKGAGQPQHF.

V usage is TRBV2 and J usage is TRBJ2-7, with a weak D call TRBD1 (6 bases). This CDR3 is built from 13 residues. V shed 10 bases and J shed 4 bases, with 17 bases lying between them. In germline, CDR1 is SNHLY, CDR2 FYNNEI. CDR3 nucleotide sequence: TGTGCCACCCGGACAGATGGTCGATACGAGCAGTACTTC. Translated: CATRTDGRYEQYF.

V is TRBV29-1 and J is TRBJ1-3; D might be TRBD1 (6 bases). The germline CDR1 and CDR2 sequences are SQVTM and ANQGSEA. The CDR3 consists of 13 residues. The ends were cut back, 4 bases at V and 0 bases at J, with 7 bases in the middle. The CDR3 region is CSVGGLSGNTIYF. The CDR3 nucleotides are TGCAGCGTTGGGGGGCTCTCTGGAAACACCATATATTTT.

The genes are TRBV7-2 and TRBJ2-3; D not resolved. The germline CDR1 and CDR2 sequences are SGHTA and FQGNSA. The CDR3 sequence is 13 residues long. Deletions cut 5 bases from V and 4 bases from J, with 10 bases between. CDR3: CASSDRGADTQYF. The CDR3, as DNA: TGTGCCAGCAGCGATAGAGGCGCAGATACGCAGTATTTT.

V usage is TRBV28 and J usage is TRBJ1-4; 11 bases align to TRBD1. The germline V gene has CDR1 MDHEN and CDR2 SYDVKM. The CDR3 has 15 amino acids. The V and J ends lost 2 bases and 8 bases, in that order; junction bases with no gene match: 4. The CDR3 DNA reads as TGTGCCAGCAGTTTACGGACAGGGGGCAGGGAAAAACTGTTTTTT. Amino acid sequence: CASSLRTGGREKLFF.

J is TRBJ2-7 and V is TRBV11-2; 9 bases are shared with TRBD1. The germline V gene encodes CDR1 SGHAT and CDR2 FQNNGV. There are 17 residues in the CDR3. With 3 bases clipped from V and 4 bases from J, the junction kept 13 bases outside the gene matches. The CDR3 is CASSFLPGQGKTYEQYF. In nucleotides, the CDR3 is TGTGCCAGCAGCTTCCTTCCGGGACAGGGCAAAACTTACGAGCAGTACTTC. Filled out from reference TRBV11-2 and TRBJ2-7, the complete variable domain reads EAGVAQSPRYKIIEKRQSVAFWCNPISGHATLYWYQQILGQGPKLLIQFQNNGVVDDSQLPKDRFSAERLKGVDSTLKIQPAKLEDSAVYLCASSFLPGQGKTYEQYFGPGTRLTVT.

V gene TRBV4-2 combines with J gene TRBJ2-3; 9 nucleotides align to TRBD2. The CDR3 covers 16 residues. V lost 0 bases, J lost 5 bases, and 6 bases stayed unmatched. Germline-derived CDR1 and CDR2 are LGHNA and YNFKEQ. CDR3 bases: TGTGCCAGCAGCCAAGAGGGCGGGGGGGCCGTAGATACGCAGTATTTT. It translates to CASSQEGGGAVDTQYF.

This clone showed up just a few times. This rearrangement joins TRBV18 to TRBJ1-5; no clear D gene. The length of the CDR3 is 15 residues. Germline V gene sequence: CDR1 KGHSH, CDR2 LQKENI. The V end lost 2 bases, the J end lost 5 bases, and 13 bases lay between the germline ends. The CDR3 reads CASSPVPGPDQPQHF. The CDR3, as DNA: TGTGCCAGCTCACCAGTGCCTGGGCCTGATCAGCCCCAGCATTTT.

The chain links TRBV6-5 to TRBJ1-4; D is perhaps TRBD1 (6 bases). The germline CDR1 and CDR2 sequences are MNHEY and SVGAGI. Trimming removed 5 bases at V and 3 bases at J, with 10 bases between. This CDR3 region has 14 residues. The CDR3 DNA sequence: TGTGCCAGCAGTCAGGGGAATGCTAATGAAAAACTGTTTTTT. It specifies CASSQGNANEKLFF.

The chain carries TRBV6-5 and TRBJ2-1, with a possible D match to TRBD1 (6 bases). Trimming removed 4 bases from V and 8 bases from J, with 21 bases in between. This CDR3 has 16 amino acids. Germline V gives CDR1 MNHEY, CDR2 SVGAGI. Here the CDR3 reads CASSSAWGREGHEQFF. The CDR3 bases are TGTGCCAGCAGTTCCGCCTGGGGGCGCGAAGGTCATGAGCAGTTCTTC.

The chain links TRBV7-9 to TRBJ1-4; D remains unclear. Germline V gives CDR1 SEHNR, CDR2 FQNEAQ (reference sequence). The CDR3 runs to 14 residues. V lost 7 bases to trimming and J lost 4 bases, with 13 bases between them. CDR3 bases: TGTGCCAGCATACCGTGGGGAGGTAATGAAAAACTGTTTTTT. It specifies CASIPWGGNEKLFF.

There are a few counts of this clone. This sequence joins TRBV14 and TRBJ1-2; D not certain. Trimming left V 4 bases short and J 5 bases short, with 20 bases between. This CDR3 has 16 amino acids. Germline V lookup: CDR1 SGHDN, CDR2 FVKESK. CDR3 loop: CASSPTQTLGGYGYTF. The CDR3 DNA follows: TGTGCCAGCAGCCCCACTCAGACCCTCGGAGGATATGGCTACACCTTC.